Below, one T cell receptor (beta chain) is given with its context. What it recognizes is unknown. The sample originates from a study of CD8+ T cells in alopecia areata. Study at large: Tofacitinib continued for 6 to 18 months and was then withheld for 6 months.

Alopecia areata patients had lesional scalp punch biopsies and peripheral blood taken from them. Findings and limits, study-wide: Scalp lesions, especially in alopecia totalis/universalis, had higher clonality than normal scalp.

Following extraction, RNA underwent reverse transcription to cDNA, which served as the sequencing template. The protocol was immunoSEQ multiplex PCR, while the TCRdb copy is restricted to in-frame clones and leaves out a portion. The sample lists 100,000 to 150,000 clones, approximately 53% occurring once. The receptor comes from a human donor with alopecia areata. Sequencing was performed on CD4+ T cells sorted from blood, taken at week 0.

CDR3 amino acids: CASSLSGLSNSPLHF. Written as DNA, the CDR3 is TGTGCCAGCAGCCTATCGGGACTGAGTAATTCACCCCTCCACTTT. This chain connects TRBV5-6 to TRBJ1-6; weak D call: TRBD1 (5 bases). Trimming left V 4 bases short and J 6 bases short, with 14 bases between. The germline gives CDR1 SGHDT, CDR2 YYEEEE. The CDR3 extends over 15 amino acids.